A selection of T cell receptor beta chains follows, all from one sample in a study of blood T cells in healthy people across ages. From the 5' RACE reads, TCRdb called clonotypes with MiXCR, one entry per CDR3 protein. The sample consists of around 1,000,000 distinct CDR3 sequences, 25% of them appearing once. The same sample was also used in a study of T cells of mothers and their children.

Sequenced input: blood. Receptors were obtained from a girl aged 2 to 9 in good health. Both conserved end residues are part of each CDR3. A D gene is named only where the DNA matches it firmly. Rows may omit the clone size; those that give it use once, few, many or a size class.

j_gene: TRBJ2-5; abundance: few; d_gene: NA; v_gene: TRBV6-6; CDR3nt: TGTGCCAGCAGTTACCCCTCTGCAGGAAACCAAGAGACCCAGTACTTC; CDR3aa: CASSYPSAGNQETQYF
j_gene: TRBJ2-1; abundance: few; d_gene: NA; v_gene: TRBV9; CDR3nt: TGTGCCAGCAGCGCTTCACAGTCGAATGAGCAGTTCTTC; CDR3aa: CASSASQSNEQFF
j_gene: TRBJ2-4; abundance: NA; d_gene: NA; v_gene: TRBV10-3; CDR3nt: TGTGCCATCAGGGGAACGTTTGGGGGCAAAAACATTCAGTACTTC; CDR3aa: CAIRGTFGGKNIQYF
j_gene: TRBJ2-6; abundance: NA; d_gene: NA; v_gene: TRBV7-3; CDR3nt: TGTGCCAGCAGCCTCCAACAGGGTGACGTCCTGACTTTC; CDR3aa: CASSLQQGDVLTF
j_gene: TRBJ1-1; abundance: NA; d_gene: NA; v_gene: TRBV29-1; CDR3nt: TGCAGCGGGAATTCATGGACTGAAGCTTTCTTT; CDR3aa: CSGNSWTEAFF
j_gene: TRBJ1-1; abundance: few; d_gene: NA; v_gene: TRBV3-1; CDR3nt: TGTGCCAGCAGCCAAGGTTGGGGGGAAGCTTTCTTT; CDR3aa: CASSQGWGEAFF
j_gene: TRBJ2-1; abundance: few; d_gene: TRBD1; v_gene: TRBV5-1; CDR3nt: TGCGCCAGCAGCCCCGAGCGGACAGGGCGTGGGAATGAGCAGTTCTTC; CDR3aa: CASSPERTGRGNEQFF
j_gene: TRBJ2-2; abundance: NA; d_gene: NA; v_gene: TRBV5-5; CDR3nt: TGTGCCAGCAGCCTGAAGCAGTTCGCGAACACCGGGGAGCTGTTTTTT; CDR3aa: CASSLKQFANTGELFF
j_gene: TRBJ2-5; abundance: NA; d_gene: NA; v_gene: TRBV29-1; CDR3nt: TGCAGCGTTGAAGAACGGGGTAGCGCCGTGAAGACCCAGTACTTC; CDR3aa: CSVEERGSAVKTQYF
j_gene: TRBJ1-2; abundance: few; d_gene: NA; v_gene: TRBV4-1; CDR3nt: TGCGCCAGCAGCCCTCCCACAAGTAGGGGGGTCTATGGCTACACCTTC; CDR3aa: CASSPPTSRGVYGYTF
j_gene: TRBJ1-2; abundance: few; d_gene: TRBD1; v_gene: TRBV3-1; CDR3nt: TGTGCCAGCAGCCAAGTTCGGGACAGGGGTCCGCGGGGCCACTATGGCTACACCTTC; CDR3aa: CASSQVRDRGPRGHYGYTF
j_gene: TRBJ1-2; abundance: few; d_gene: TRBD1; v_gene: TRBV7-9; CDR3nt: TGTGCCTCTACTTCCCAGGGGGAGAATTATGGCTACACCTTC; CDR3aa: CASTSQGENYGYTF
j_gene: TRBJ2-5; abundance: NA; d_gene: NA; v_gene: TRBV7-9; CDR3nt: TGTGCCAGCAGCTTGGAGCACCCGGGCCAGTACTTC; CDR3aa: CASSLEHPGQYF
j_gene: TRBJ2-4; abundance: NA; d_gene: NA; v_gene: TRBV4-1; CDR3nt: TGCGCCAGCAGTGAAGACCCAGATTGGGGGGCAAACATTCAGTACTTC; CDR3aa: CASSEDPDWGANIQYF
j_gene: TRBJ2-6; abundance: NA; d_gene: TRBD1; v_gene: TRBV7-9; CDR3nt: TGTGCCAGCAGCTTTCACGGACAGGGGGCATGGGGGGCCAACGTCCTGACTTTC; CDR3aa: CASSFHGQGAWGANVLTF
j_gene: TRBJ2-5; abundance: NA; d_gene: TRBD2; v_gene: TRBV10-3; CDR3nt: TGTGCCACCGGAGTAGGACTAGCGGGAGGGCCGTGGGAGACCCAGTACTTC; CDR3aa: CATGVGLAGGPWETQYF
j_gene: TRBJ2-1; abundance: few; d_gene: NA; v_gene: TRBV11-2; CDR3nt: TGTGCCAGCAGCTTAGGTGGGAGTCGAGACGAGCAGTTCTTC; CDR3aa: CASSLGGSRDEQFF
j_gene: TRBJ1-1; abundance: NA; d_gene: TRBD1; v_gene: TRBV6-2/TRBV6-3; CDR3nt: TGTGCCAGCAGTTATTTCGGCTCTGGGATACAGGGGACTGAAGCTTTCTTT; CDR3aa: CASSYFGSGIQGTEAFF
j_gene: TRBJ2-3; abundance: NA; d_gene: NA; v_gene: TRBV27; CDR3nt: TGTGCCAGCAGTTACCCTAGGGGGGGCAGGGGGCAGGCAGATACGCAGTATTTT; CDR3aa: CASSYPRGGRGQADTQYF
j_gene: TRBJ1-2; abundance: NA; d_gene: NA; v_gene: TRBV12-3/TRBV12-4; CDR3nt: TGTGCCAGCAGGAAGGACAGCACCTATGGCTACACCTTC; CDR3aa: CASRKDSTYGYTF
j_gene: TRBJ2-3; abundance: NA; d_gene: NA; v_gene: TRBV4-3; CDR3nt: TGCGCCAGCAGCCAAGTAAACAGCACAGATACGCAGTATTTT; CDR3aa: CASSQVNSTDTQYF
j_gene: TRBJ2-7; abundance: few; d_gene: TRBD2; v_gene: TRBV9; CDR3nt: TGTGCCAGCAGCTCAACCAGCGGGGAGATTTACGAGCAGTACTTC; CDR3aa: CASSSTSGEIYEQYF
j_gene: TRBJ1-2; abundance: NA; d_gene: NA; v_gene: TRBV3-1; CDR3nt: TGTGCCAGCAGCCAAAAGGGTCCTAACTATGGCTACACCTTC; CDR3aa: CASSQKGPNYGYTF
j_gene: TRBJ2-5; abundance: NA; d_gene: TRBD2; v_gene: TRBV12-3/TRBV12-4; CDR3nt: TGTGCCAGCAGACCGGGACTAGCGGGCCAAGAGACCCAGTACTTC; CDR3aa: CASRPGLAGQETQYF
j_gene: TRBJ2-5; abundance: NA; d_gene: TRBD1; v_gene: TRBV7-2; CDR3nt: TGTGCCAGCAGCTTCCCCAGGGACAGGGAAGAGACCCAGTACTTC; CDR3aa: CASSFPRDREETQYF
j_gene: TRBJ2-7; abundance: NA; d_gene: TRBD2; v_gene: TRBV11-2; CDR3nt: TGTGCCACCACTACCGGGACTAGCGACGCTAGGAGGCAGTACTTC; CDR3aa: CATTTGTSDARRQYF
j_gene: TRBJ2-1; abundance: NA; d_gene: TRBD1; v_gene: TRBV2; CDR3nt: TGTGCCAGCGATTGGGACAGGCCCCTAGGCAACGAGCAGTTCTTC; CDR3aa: CASDWDRPLGNEQFF
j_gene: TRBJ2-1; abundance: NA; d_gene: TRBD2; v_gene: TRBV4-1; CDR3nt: TGCGCCAGCAGCCAAGTACTAGCGGCTTCCAATGAGCAGTTCTTC; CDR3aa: CASSQVLAASNEQFF
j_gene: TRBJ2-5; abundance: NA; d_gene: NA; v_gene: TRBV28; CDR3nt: TGTGCCAGCAGTTTATCTGGACCTACCAAGACCCAGTACTTC; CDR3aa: CASSLSGPTKTQYF
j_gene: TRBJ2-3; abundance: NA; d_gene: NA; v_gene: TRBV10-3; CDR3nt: TGTGCCATCAGTGGGGAATCGGAGGGGGTACGGACAGATACGCAGTATTTT; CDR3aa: CAISGESEGVRTDTQYF
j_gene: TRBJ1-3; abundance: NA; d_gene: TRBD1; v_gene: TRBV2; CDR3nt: TGTGCCAGCAGTCCCGGGACAGTAGGAAACACCATATATTTT; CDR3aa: CASSPGTVGNTIYF
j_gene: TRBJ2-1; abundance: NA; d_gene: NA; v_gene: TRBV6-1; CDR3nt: TGTGCCAGCACCACGTGGGCAGGTGAGAGAGGTGAGCAGTTCTTC; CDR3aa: CASTTWAGERGEQFF
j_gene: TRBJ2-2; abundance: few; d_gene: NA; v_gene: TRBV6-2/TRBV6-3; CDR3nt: TGTGCCAGCAGTCCCAGTCCGGGGGACCTCTGGAACACCGGGGAGCTGTTTTTT; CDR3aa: CASSPSPGDLWNTGELFF
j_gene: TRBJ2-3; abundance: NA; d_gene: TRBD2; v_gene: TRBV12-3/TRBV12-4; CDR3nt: TGTGCCAGCAGTTTCCGGACTAGCGGGCTCGTCAGCACAGATACGCAGTATTTT; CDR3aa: CASSFRTSGLVSTDTQYF
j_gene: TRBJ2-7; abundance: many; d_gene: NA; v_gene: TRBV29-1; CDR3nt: TGCAGCGTTGAGGAGGGAGGACACGAGCAGTACTTC; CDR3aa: CSVEEGGHEQYF
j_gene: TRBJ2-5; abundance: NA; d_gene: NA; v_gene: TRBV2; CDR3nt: TGTGCCAGCAGTGAAGGGGCTGTCCAAGAGACCCGGTACTTC; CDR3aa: CASSEGAVQETRYF
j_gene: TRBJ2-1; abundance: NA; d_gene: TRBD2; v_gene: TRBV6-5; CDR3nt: TGTGCCAGCAGTTACTCGTTTAAGGCTAGCGGGGGTGACAATGAGCAGTTCTTC; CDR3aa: CASSYSFKASGGDNEQFF
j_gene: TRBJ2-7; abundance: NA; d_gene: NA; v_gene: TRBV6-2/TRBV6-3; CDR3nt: TGTGCCAGCAGTTGGACTACGTTCGCGATCCGGGGGGAGCAGTACTTC; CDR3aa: CASSWTTFAIRGEQYF
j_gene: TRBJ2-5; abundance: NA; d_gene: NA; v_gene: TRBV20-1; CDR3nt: TGCAGTGCTAGAGATATGAGCGACAACGGGGAGACCCAGTACTTC; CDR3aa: CSARDMSDNGETQYF
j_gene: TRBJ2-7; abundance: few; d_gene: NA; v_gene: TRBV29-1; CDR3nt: TGCAGCGTTGCGGGTAGCCTGATTTATATGGAGCAGTACTTC; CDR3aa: CSVAGSLIYMEQYF
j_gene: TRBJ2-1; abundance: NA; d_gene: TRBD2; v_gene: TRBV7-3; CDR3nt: TGTGCCAGCAGCTGGACTAGCGGGAGCACCTACAATGAGCAGTTCTTC; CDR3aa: CASSWTSGSTYNEQFF
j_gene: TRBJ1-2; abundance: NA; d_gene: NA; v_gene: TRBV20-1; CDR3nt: TGCAGTGCTAGGGGGCTCGAGGGCCTAAACTATGGCTACACCTTC; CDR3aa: CSARGLEGLNYGYTF
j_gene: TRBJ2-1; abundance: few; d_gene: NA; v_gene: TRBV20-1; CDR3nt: TGCAGTGCTCCTAGGGGGGGGAACTACGATGAGCAGTTCTTC; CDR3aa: CSAPRGGNYDEQFF
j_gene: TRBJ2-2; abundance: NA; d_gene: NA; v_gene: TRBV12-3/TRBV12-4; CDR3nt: NA; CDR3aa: CTSSFGNGELFF
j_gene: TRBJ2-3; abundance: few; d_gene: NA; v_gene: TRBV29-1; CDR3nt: TGCAGCGTTGAAGAGGGCCGGGGGGCCACAGATACGCAGTATTTT; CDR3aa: CSVEEGRGATDTQYF
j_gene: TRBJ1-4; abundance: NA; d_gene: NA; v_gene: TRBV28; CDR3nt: TGTGCCAGCAGTTTCCCTCGGGACAACTCGTTAAGACTGTTTTTT; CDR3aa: CASSFPRDNSLRLFF
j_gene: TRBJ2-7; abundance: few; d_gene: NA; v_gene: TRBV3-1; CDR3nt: TGTGCCAGCAGCCAAGATCCCGCCTCCCCCTACGAGCAGTACTTC; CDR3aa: CASSQDPASPYEQYF
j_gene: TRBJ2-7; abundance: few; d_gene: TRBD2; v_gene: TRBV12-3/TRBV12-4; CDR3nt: TGTGCCAGCAGCCCGACTAGCGGGGTCTACGAGCAGTACTTC; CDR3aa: CASSPTSGVYEQYF
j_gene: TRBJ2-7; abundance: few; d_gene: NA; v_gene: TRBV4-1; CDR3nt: TGCGCCAGCAGCCCCCCCAGGACTTACGAGCAGTACTTC; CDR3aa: CASSPPRTYEQYF
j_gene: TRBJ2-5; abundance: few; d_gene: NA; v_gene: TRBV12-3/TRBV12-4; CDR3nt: TGTGCCAGCAGCCCCCCTTATCTGTACCAAGAGACCCAGTACTTC; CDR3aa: CASSPPYLYQETQYF
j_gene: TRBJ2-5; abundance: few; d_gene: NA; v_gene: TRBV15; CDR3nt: TGTGCCACCAGCAGAGCCGTCGAGACCCAGTACTTC; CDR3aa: CATSRAVETQYF
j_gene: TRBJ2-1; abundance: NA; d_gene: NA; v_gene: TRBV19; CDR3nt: TGTGCCAGTAGTGGGATACAGGATAGCTCCTACAATGAGCAGTTCTTC; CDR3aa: CASSGIQDSSYNEQFF